The 6 T cell receptor beta chains reported below all come from one sample, sequenced in a study of T-cell memory formation after mild COVID-19. TCRdb fed the 5' RACE reads into MiXCR, producing one record per CDR3 protein. The repertoire holds fewer than 150,000 distinct CDR3 sequences, with about a sixth as singletons. Sequencing used PBMCs or a T cell subset sorted from them (not recorded which). The receptors shown here come from a man between 18 and 35 years old who had mild COVID-19 (a few samples of this study predate the infection). Cell type and time point are not known.

This clonotype has only a few counts. The chain joins TRBV6-1 to TRBJ2-7; TRBD1 or TRBD2 may be the D gene (5 bases each). The CDR3 runs to 12 residues. Germline V gene sequence: CDR1 MNHNS, CDR2 SASEGT. Trimming cost V 8 bases and J 2 bases, with 10 bases left between them. The CDR3 region has the DNA TGTGCCAGCCGGGACGGTCCCTACGAGCAGTACGTC. It encodes CASRDGPYEQYV.

This clonotype was recorded a few times. The CDR3 is CASSLEGIRELFF. The CDR3 nucleotides are TGCGCCAGCAGCTTGGAGGGTATCCGGGAGCTGTTTTTT. This chain uses TRBV5-1 with TRBJ2-2, with no clear D. The CDR3 length is 13 residues. Trimming took off 0 bases at V and 9 bases at J, with 9 bases between the two ends. Germline V gene sequence: CDR1 SGHRS, CDR2 YFSETQ.

The chain links TRBV20-1 to TRBJ1-6, with D maybe TRBD1 (6 bases). This CDR3 has 17 residues. With 8 bases removed from V and 1 base from J, the gap between germline ends came to 21 bases. In germline, CDR1 is DFQATT, CDR2 SNEGSKA (reference sequence). CDR3 in DNA: TGCAGTCCTGGGCCCGCCCGGGGGCAGTCCTATAATTCACCCCTCCACTTT. Its translation: CSPGPARGQSYNSPLHF.

The gene calls are TRBV7-2 and TRBJ1-5, with unresolved D. Germline V CDR1 and CDR2: SGHTA, FQGNSA. Between the trimmed V and J ends, which lost 5 bases and 9 bases, there was a span of 17 bases. The CDR3 totals 14 residues. In nucleotides, the CDR3 is TGTGCCAGCAGCGCCCAGGAAAGAACCCGGCCCCAGCATTTT. Residues: CASSAQERTRPQHF.

The CDR3 region has the DNA TGCGCCAGCAGCGAAGGTGGAGGAGAGACCCAGTACTTC. As protein: CASSEGGGETQYF. V gene TRBV5-1 combines with J gene TRBJ2-5; D is possibly TRBD2 (5 bases). Germline-derived CDR1 and CDR2 are SGHRS and YFSETQ. The length of the CDR3 is 13 residues. V lost 4 bases, J lost 4 bases, and 11 bases lay in between.

This clonotype was seen more than once but under ten times. V gene TRBV4-3 combines with J gene TRBJ2-6; no clear D gene. Trimming shortened V by 4 bases and J by 0 bases, and 10 bases separated the two germline ends. This CDR3 comprises 16 residues. From germline, CDR1 is LGHNA and CDR2 YSLEER. The CDR3 nucleotides are TGCGCCAGCAGCCGCACCCGGAGCTCTGGGGCCAACGTCCTGACTTTC. Translation gives CASSRTRSSGANVLTF.